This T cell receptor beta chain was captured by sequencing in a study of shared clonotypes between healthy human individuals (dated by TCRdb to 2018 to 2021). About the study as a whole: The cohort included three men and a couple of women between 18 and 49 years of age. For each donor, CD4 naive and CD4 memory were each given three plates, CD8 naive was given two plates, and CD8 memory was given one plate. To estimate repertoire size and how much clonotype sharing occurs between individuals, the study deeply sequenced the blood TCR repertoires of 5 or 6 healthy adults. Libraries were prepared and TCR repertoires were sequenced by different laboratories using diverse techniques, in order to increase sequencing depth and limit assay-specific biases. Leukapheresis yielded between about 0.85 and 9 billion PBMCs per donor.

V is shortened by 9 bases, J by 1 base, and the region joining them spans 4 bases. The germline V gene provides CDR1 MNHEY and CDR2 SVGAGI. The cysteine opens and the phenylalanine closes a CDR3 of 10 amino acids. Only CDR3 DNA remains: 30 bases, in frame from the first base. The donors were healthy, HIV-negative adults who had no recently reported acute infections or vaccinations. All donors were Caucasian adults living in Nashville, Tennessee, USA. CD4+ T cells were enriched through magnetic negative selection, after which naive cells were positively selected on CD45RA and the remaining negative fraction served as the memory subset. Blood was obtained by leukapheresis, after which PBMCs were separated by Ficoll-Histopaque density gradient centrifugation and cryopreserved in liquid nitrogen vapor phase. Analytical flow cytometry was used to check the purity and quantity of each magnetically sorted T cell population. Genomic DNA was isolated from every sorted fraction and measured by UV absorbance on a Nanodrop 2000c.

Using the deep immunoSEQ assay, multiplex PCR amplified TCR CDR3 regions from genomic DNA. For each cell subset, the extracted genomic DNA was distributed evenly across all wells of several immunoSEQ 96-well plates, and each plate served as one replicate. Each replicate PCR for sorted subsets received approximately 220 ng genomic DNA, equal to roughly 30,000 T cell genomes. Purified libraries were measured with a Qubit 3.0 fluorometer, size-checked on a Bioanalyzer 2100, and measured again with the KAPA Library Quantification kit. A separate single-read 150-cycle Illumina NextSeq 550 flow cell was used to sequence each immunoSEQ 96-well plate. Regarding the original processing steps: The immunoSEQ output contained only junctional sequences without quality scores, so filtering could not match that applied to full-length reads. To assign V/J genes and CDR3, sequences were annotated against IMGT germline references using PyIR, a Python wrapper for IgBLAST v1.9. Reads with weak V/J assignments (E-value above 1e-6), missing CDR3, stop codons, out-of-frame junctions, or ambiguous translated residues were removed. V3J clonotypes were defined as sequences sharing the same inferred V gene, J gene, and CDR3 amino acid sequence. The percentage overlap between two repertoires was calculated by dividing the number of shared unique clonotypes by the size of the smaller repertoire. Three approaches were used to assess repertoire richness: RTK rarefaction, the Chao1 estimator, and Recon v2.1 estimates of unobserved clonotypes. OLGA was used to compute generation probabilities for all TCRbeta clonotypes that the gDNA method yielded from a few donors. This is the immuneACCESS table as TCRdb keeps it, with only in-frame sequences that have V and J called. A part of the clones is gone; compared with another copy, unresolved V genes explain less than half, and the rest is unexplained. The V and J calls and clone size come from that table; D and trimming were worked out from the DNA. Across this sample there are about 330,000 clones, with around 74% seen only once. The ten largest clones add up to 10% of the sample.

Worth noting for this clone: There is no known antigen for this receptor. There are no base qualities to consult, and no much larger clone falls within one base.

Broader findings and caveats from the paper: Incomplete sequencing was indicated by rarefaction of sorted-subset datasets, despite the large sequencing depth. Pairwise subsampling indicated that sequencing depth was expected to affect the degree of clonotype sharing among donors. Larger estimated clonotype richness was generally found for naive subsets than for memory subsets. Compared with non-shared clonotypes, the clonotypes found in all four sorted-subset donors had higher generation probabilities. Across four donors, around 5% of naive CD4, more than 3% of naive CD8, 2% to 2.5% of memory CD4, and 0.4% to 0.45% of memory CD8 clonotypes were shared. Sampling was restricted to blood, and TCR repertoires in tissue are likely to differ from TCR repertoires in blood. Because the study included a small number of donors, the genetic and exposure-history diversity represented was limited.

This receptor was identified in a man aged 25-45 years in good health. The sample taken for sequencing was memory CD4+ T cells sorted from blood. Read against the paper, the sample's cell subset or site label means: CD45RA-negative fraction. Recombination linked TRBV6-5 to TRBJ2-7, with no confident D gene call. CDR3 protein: CASTSYEQYF. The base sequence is TGTGCCAGTACATCCTACGAGCAGTACTTC.